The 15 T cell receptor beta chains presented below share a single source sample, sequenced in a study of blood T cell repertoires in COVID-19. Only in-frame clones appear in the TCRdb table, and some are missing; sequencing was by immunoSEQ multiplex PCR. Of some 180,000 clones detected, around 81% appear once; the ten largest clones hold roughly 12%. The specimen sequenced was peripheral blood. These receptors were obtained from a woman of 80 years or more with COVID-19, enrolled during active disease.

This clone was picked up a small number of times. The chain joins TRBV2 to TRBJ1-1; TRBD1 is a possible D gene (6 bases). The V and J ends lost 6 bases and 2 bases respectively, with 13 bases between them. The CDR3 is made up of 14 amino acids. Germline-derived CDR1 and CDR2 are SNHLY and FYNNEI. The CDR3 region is CASSRPQGNTEAFF. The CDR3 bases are TGTGCCAGCAGCAGACCACAGGGAAACACTGAAGCTTTCTTT.

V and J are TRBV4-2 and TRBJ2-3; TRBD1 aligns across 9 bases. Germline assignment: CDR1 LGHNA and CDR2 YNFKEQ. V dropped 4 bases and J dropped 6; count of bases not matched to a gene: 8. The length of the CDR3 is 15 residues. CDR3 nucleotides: TGTGCCAGCAGCCCGACGGGACAGGGCGCTGATACGCAGTATTTT. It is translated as CASSPTGQGADTQYF.

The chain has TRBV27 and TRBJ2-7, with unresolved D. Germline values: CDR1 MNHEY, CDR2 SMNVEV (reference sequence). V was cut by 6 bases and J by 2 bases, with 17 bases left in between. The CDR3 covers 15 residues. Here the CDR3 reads CASRPTGAATYEQYF. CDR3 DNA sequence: TGTGCCAGCAGACCCACCGGAGCAGCAACCTACGAGCAGTACTTC.

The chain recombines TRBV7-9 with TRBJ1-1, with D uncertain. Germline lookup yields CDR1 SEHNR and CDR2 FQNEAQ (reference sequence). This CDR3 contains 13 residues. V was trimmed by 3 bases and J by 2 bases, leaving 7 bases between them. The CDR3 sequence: CASSFGTNTEAFF. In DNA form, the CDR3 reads TGTGCCAGCAGCTTTGGTACTAACACTGAAGCTTTCTTT.

The CDR3 DNA reads TGCGCCAGCAGCCAGTTATACAGGGATGGTCAGCCCCAGCATTTT. Its protein product is CASSQLYRDGQPQHF. The genes are TRBV4-3 and TRBJ1-5, with D possibly TRBD1 on 6 matching bases. The CDR3 runs to 15 residues. The germline gives CDR1 LGHNA, CDR2 YSLEER. The V end lost 3 bases, the J end lost 6 bases, and 15 bases lay between the germline ends.

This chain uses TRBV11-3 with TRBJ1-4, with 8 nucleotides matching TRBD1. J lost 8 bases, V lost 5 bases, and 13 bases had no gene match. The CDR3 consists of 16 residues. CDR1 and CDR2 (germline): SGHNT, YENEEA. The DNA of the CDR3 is TGTGCCAGCAGCCTGGATGCGGGACAGGTGGGAGAAAAACTGTTTTTT. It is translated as CASSLDAGQVGEKLFF. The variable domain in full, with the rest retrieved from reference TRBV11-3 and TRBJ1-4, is EAGVVQSPRYKIIEKKQPVAFWCNPISGHNTLYWYLQNLGQGPELLIRYENEEAVDDSQLPKDRFSAERLKGVDSTLKIQPAELGDSAVYLCASSLDAGQVGEKLFFGSGTQLSVL.

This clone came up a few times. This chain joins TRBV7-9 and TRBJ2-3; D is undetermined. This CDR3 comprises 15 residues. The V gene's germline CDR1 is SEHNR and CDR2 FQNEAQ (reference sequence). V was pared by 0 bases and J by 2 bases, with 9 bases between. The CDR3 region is CASSLATTITDTQYF. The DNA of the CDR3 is TGTGCCAGCAGCTTAGCGACAACCATCACAGATACGCAGTATTTT.

The CDR3 DNA reads as TGTGCCAGCAGTCACTCCGGGAGGTACAATGAGCAGTTCTTC. Encoded protein: CASSHSGRYNEQFF. This chain links TRBV27 with TRBJ2-1; 7 nucleotides align to TRBD2. The junction had 5 bases not matched to a gene; V was cut back by 5 bases and J by 4 bases. There are 14 residues in the CDR3. CDR1 is MNHEY, CDR2 SMNVEV, per germline (reference sequence).

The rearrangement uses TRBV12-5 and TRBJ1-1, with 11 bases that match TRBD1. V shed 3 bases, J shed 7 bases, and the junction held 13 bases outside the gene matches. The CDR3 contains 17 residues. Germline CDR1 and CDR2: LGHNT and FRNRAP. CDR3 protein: CASGFWTGGGGLYEAFF. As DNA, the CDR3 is TGTGCTAGTGGTTTCTGGACAGGGGGCGGTGGATTGTATGAAGCTTTCTTT.

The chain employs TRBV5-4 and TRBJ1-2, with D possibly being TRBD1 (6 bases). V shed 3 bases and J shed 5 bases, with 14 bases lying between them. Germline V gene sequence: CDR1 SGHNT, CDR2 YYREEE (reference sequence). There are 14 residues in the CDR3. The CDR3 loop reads CASSSQGTSYGYTF. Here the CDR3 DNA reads TGTGCCAGCAGCTCCCAGGGGACGTCATATGGCTACACCTTC. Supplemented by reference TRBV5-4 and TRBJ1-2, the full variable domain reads ETGVTQSPTHLIKTRGQQVTLRCSSQSGHNTVSWYQQALGQGPQFIFQYYREEENGRGNFPPRFSGLQFPNYSSELNVNALELDDSALYLCASSSQGTSYGYTFGSGTRLTVV.

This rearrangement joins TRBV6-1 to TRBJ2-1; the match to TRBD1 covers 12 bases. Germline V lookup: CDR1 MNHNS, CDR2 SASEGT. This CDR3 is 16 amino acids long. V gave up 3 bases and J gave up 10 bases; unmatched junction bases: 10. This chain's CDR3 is CASSDGGTGGFGEQFF. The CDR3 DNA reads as TGTGCCAGCAGTGACGGGGGGACAGGGGGCTTTGGGGAGCAGTTCTTC.

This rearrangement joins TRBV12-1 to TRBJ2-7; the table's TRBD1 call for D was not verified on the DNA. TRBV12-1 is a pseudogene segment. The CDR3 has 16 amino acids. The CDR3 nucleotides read TGTGCCAGCAGCTCCGAGGGACAGGGGACCTCCTACGAGCAGTACTTC. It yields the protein CASSSEGQGTSYEQYF.

CDR3 bases: TGTGCCAGCAGCCCGACAGGGATTACTGAAGCTTTCTTT. Protein: CASSPTGITEAFF. J is TRBJ1-1 and V is TRBV7-8, with 7 bases matching TRBD1. This CDR3 contains 13 residues. The V gene end was trimmed by 5 bases and the J gene end by 5 bases; junction bases not matched to a gene: 5. Germline CDR1 SGHVS, CDR2 FQNEAQ.

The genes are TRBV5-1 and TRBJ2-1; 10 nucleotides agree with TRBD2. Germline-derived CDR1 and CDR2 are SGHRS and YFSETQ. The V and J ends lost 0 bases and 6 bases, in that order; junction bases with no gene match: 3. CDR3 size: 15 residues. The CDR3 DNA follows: TGCGCCAGCAGCTTGGATGCTAGCGGGAGCAATGAGCAGTTCTTC. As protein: CASSLDASGSNEQFF. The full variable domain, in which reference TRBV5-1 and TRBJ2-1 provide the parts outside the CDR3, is KAGVTQTPRYLIKTRGQQVTLSCSPISGHRSVSWYQQTPGQGLQFLFEYFSETQRNKGNFPGRFSGRQFSNSRSEMNVSTLELGDSALYLCASSLDASGSNEQFFGPGTRLTVL.

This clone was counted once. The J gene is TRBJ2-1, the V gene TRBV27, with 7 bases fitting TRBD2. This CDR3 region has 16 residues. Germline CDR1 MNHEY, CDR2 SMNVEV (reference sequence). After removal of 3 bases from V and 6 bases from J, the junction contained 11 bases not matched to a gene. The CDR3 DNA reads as TGTGCCAGCAGTTTTAACGGCGGGGGTGGTATCAATGAGCAGTTCTTC. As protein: CASSFNGGGGINEQFF.